This T cell receptor beta chain stems from a study of T cell responses to AZD1222 COVID-19 vaccine. On this clone itself: Its antigen is still unknown.

General study findings and limits: Clonal diversity may have been underestimated in mostly white British donors.

CDR1 and CDR2 from the germline V gene are MNHEY and SVGEGT. The CDR3 spans 15 residues. V was clipped by 5 bases and J by 10 bases; unmatched bases: 7. Repertoires were generated with immunoSEQ multiplex PCR, while TCRdb's copy carries only in-frame clones and drops some. This table has about 120,000 clones, about nine tenths appearing once. The V call is TRBV6-2 or TRBV6-3, the J call TRBJ1-6, with TRBD1 identical over 11 bases. Sample: peripheral blood, taken on day 0 of AZD1222 vaccination. This TCR was recovered from an adult in good health. In DNA, the CDR3 is TGTGCCAGCAGTCGCCCGGGACAGGGGGGCTCACCCCTCCACTTT. Its protein is CASSRPGQGGSPLHF.